This T cell receptor (beta chain) stems from a study of long-term antiretroviral therapy in people with HIV (dated by TCRdb to between 2021 and 2022). The study in broad terms: The earliest samples were collected roughly a decade before the 2015 WHO recommendation for immediate ART, at a time when ART was usually postponed until CD4 counts fell. Whether ART initiation and durable HIV suppression were associated with changes in peripheral blood TRB repertoire composition and diversity was tested in a retrospective serial study. A total of roughly 180 cryopreserved PBMC samples were contributed to the cohort by 30 adults with confirmed HIV infection, with samples collected serially over a mean of roughly six years (range 1-12). Among the roughly 30 participants with HIV, about 11 were female. No cross-contamination during QIAcube processing turned up in test extractions that ran a monoclonal T-cell line alongside some 34 polyclonal samples.

Inclusion was restricted to participants for whom at least one PBMC sample before ART initiation and at least two post-ART samples were available. All participants with HIV were treated in the United States of America. Before DNA extraction, cryopreserved samples containing roughly 1-10 million PBMC were thawed and washed. At the time of the earliest PBMC sample, participants with HIV were aged between roughly 20 and 55 years. PBMC samples were contributed by each participant from 1-4 timepoints before ART initiation and 2-8 timepoints after ART initiation, with a median of 7 samples. For every participant, serial HIV viral load, CD4+ T-cell count, ART history and demographic data were obtained. Genomic DNA was extracted from unsorted PBMC with a Qiagen kit on a QIAcube, processed in batches of 12 samples. Findings and caveats that apply to the study as a whole: No data were available on ART adherence, viral resistance or therapy changes, limiting inferences about post-ART repertoire changes. Expanded TRB clones identified before ART initiation dominated the repertoire across all time points, though the dominance fluctuated and decreased in many PLHIV after ART. The samples were dated from about 2004 to 2018, and the ART regimens that were used may be less effective than current ART regimens. Limited PBMC availability meant only the TCR beta chain was sequenced, without alpha chain pairing. Starting ART was linked to a significant rise in TRB diversity, yet even after long-term ART the diversity remained significantly lower than in transplant donor controls. Because cell numbers in pre-ART samples were limited, unsorted PBMC were profiled instead of sorted CD4+ and CD8+ T cells. Compared with controls, HIV repertoires had narrower CDR3 length ranges, and the network structure pointed to an antigen-experienced repertoire that shifted only slightly toward naive after ART.

The immunoSEQ hsTCRB v3.0 assay was used at survey level resolution for TRB variable region sequencing. A depth of roughly 35,000-55,000 T-cell genomes per sample was targeted for TRB sequencing. An Illumina MiSeq with a v3 150-cycle kit was used to sequence the pooled TRB libraries. The source study handled its data this way. Repertoire analysis ran in R within a reproducible Nextflow workflow covering QC, data transformation and analysis. Custom analyses were implemented in LymphoSeq2, an R package for AIRR-Seq data exploration. A few samples yielding fewer than 5000 total TRB sequences were excluded, leaving 188 analyzed HIV repertoires. Among the 200 or so HIV repertoires that were kept, around 60 were collected before ART initiation and some 130 were collected after ART initiation. Each repertoire was downsampled to 5000 TRB nucleotide sequences, and summary statistics were averaged across 100 downsampling iterations. TRB sequences were retained for analysis only if CDR3 regions of at least seven amino acids were present. Two measures captured diversity: a Shannon entropy-derived clonality score and the Gini coefficient. In the repertoire networks, any two of the top 5000 CDR3 amino acid sequences were connected whenever the two sequences differed by an edit distance of one. GLIPH2 predicted antigen specificity groups and MHC restriction for TRB CDR3 amino acid sequences. To flag known associations with CMV, EBV, HIV or tissue antigens, CDR3 amino acid sequences were compared against VDJdb and McPAS-TCR. Pre-ART, post-ART and control groups were compared with Wilcoxon signed-rank tests and Holm-Bonferroni correction. TCRdb stores this immuneACCESS table with in-frame sequences only. Part of the clones is absent; in the studies checked, under half of the shortfall reflects unresolved V genes, and no reason is known for the rest. The V and J calls and the clone size are those of that table, but D and trimming were determined from the DNA. For this sample there are roughly 25,000 clones; 80% to 95% appear just once. The top ten constitute about 8.9% of the sample.

CDR1 and CDR2, per the germline V gene, are LGHNA and YSLEER. At the junction V is shortened by 0 bases and J by 0 bases, with 12 bases in between. Spanning cysteine to phenylalanine, the CDR3 consists of 17 amino acids. The sequence is cut down to CDR3 DNA, 51 bases in frame from base 1. Concerning this clone: The antigen it binds to is not known. Base qualities are not provided; no much larger clone lies one nucleotide away.

The material was unsorted PBMCs, obtained 7.6 years after starting antiretroviral therapy. This TCR was recovered from a woman aged 40 to 50 with HIV. The chain employs TRBV4-3 and TRBJ1-3; the D gene cannot be resolved reliably. The DNA reads TGCGCCAGCAGCCAAGACCTTCGGGGAGGCTCTGGAAACACCATATATTTT. This translates into CASSQDLRGGSGNTIYF.